These 17 T cell receptor beta chains share one sample of origin, sequenced in a study of blood T cell repertoires in COVID-19. TCRdb's table, derived via immunoSEQ multiplex PCR, lists solely in-frame clones and lacks some. In the table there are some 200,000 clones, 75% to 90% of which are singletons. Input material: peripheral blood. These receptors originate from a woman between 35 and 50 years old with acute or convalescent COVID-19.

This clone was seen once. The chain links TRBV27 to TRBJ2-1; D perhaps matches TRBD2 (5 bases). CDR1 is MNHEY and CDR2 is SMNVEV in the germline V gene (reference sequence). The CDR3 extends over 16 amino acids. The ends were cut back, 0 bases at V and 8 bases at J, with 17 bases in the middle. This chain's CDR3 is CASSLSAGVVVYEQFF. The CDR3 DNA is TGTGCCAGCAGTTTATCTGCCGGGGTGGTAGTCTATGAGCAGTTCTTC.

The chain joins TRBV12-3 or TRBV12-4 to TRBJ1-2, with D possibly TRBD1 on 6 matching bases. The CDR3 spans 12 residues. V lost 6 bases to trimming and J lost 4 bases, with 9 bases between them. CDR3 amino acids: CASRRDIYGYTF. The CDR3 DNA follows: TGTGCCAGCAGAAGGGACATCTATGGCTACACCTTC.

A single count supports this clone. The rearrangement links TRBV6-1 to TRBJ1-4; D gene unclear. Germline CDR1 and CDR2: MNHNS and SASEGT. The CDR3 runs 18 residues. The V end was cut by 2 bases, the J end by 0 bases, with 16 bases between. The CDR3, as DNA: TGTGCCAGCAGTGAATTTTCGAAAGTTACAGCAACTAATGAAAAACTGTTTTTT. This codes for CASSEFSKVTATNEKLFF.

The chain combines TRBV5-1 with TRBJ1-2; 7 bases are shared with TRBD1. Germline V CDR1 and CDR2: SGHRS, YFSETQ. J lost 8 bases, V lost 5 bases, and 15 bases had no gene match. This CDR3 has 15 residues. The CDR3 here is CASRPTQTGSDGYTF. The CDR3 DNA sequence: TGCGCCAGCAGACCTACCCAGACAGGGTCAGACGGCTACACCTTC.

This chain links TRBV11-2 with TRBJ2-2; TRBD2 agrees at 13 bases. CDR1 and CDR2 (germline): SGHAT, FQNNGV. V was pared by 5 bases and J by 3 bases, with 3 bases of the junction left unmatched. The CDR3 is made up of 16 amino acids. The CDR3: CASSAGLAGYTGELFF. Here the CDR3 DNA reads TGTGCCAGCAGCGCGGGACTAGCGGGGTACACCGGGGAGCTGTTTTTT.

This chain links TRBV5-4 with TRBJ1-2; 7 bases map to TRBD1. V lost 1 base and J lost 4; bases outside the gene matches: 4. From germline, CDR1 is SGHNT and CDR2 YYREEE (reference sequence). This CDR3 has 14 amino acids. DNA of the CDR3: TGTGCCAGCAGCTTGTTGACAGGGCTCTATGGCTACACCTTC. This sequence encodes CASSLLTGLYGYTF.

The table lists this clone with a count of one. The J gene is TRBJ2-2, the V gene TRBV18; 12 nucleotides line up with TRBD2. The CDR3 sequence is 18 residues long. CDR1 and CDR2 from the germline V gene are KGHSH and LQKENI. The V gene end was trimmed by 0 bases and the J gene end by 5 bases; junction bases not matched to a gene: 7. CDR3 sequence: CASSPPRLAGGTTGELFF. DNA for the CDR3: TGTGCCAGCTCACCACCGCGGCTAGCGGGGGGGACGACCGGGGAGCTGTTTTTT.

The V and J genes are TRBV5-1 and TRBJ2-3; 8 bases align to TRBD2. The CDR3 has 14 amino acids. V dropped 4 bases and J dropped 6; count of bases not matched to a gene: 7. Germline-derived CDR1 and CDR2 are SGHRS and YFSETQ. The CDR3 is CASSAGGAMDTQYF. CDR3 DNA sequence: TGCGCCAGCAGCGCCGGGGGGGCCATGGATACGCAGTATTTT.

This chain connects TRBV12-3 or TRBV12-4 to TRBJ1-1; D uncertain. V was pared by 2 bases and J by 5 bases, with 9 bases between. The CDR3 covers 13 residues. The CDR3 region is CASSLLGATEAFF. In DNA form, the CDR3 reads TGTGCCAGCAGTTTACTGGGAGCGACTGAAGCTTTCTTT.

The genes are TRBV6-4 and TRBJ2-3; D is possibly TRBD2 (6 bases). There are 15 residues in the CDR3. Germline-derived CDR1 and CDR2 are MRHNA and SNTAGT. V lost 4 bases to trimming and J lost 4 bases, with 15 bases between them. CDR3 nucleotide sequence: TGTGCCAGCAGTGGTGAAGCGGGCGGGTCAGATACGCAGTATTTT. Protein: CASSGEAGGSDTQYF.

This clone has just one count. The chain has TRBV9 and TRBJ1-2; maybe TRBD1 (6 bases). The V gene lost 0 bases and the J gene lost 6 bases, with 15 bases spanning the gap. The CDR3 contains 15 residues. Germline CDR1 SGDLS, CDR2 YYNGEE. The DNA of the CDR3 is TGTGCCAGCAGCGTAGGGGAAGGGGGAGTTAATGGCTACACCTTC. Its protein product is CASSVGEGGVNGYTF.

J is TRBJ2-3 and V is TRBV18; D remains unclear. The CDR3 is 15 residues long. Trimming stripped 2 bases from V and 7 bases from J, with 16 bases between. The germline CDR1 and CDR2 sequences are KGHSH and LQKENI. CDR3 sequence (DNA): TGTGCCAGCTCACCATCGCAACTGGAGTCAAATACGCAGTATTTT. Encoded protein: CASSPSQLESNTQYF.

This clone was counted once. V gene TRBV2 combines with J gene TRBJ1-2, with 8 bases lining up with TRBD1. This CDR3 is built from 13 residues. Trimming took 6 bases from V and 7 from J; bases not matched to a gene: 7. Germline CDR1 and CDR2: SNHLY and FYNNEI. For the CDR3, the DNA is TGTGCCAGCAGCAAGGACAGGGTCGGTGGCTACACCTTC. Translation: CASSKDRVGGYTF.

Of note for this clone: The sample has other DNA sequences that encode this CDR3 too. The chain recombines TRBV7-3 with TRBJ2-3; TRBD2 matches at 11 bases. Germline-derived CDR1 and CDR2 are SGHTA and FQGTGA. There are 15 residues in the CDR3. Germline trimming cut 6 bases from V and 3 bases from J; bases unmatched to any gene: 5. The chain's CDR3 is CASSLTSGETDTQYF. CDR3 DNA: TGTGCCAGCAGTCTGACTAGCGGGGAGACAGATACGCAGTATTTT.

The chain combines TRBV6-2 or TRBV6-3 with TRBJ2-3; TRBD2 might be the D (6 bases). The V and J ends lost 6 bases and 3 bases respectively, with 13 bases between them. CDR3 length equals 14 residues. In germline, CDR1 is MNHEY, CDR2 SVGEGT. The CDR3 reads CASSTSRGTDTQYF. The CDR3 region has the DNA TGTGCCAGCAGCACGTCTCGGGGGACAGATACGCAGTATTTT.

The chain links TRBV7-2 to TRBJ2-5; TRBD2 aligns across 8 bases. Germline V CDR1 and CDR2: SGHTA, FQGNSA. With V trimmed by 1 base and J by 5 bases, 9 bases remained unmatched. This CDR3 is built from 16 residues. CDR3 bases: TGTGCCAGCAGCTTAGGGACTAGCACCTCTGGGGAGACCCAGTACTTC. Amino acids: CASSLGTSTSGETQYF.

The gene calls are TRBV6-1 and TRBJ2-3, with 11 bases that match TRBD2. Looked up from germline, CDR1 is MNHNS and CDR2 is SASEGT. CDR3 length: 17 amino acids. V shed 2 bases, J shed 4 bases, and the junction held 8 bases outside the gene matches. CDR3 in DNA: TGTGCCAGCAGTGAAAACTTAGCGGGGGGGCCCTCAGATACGCAGTATTTT. Translated, it gives CASSENLAGGPSDTQYF.